The 11 T cell receptor beta chains below all came from one sample that was sequenced in a study of identical twins. TCRdb re-called the 5' RACE reads with MiXCR, one entry per CDR3 protein. In the table there are under 900,000 distinct CDR3 sequences, 15% to 20% of which are singletons. This sample was also put to use in a study of T cells expressing NK-cell markers.

The sequenced material came from PBMCs. These receptors all stem from a woman aged 18-29 years in good health.

This clonotype was counted a few times. The chain carries TRBV11-2 and TRBJ2-3; TRBD2 might be the D (6 bases). This CDR3 has 17 residues. Trimming left V 0 bases short and J 2 bases short, with 15 bases between. The germline CDR1 and CDR2 sequences are SGHAT and FQNNGV. The CDR3 sequence: CASSLDVRAGNTDTQYF. As DNA, the CDR3 is TGTGCCAGCAGCTTAGATGTTAGGGCGGGAAACACAGATACGCAGTATTTT.

CDR3 coding DNA: TGCAGTGGAACAGGGGACAGCCAGGTAGATGAGCAGTTCTTC. Protein sequence: CSGTGDSQVDEQFF. The chain employs TRBV20-1 and TRBJ2-1; TRBD1 matches at 7 bases. There are 14 residues in the CDR3. The ends lost 7 bases at V and 8 bases at J; junction bases unmatched: 14. Germline V gene lookup returns CDR1 DFQATT and CDR2 SNEGSKA (reference sequence).

The chain joins TRBV20-1 to TRBJ1-1; maybe TRBD1 (6 bases). Per germline, CDR1 DFQATT and CDR2 SNEGSKA (reference sequence). This CDR3 is 13 amino acids long. Trimming left V 2 bases short and J 6 bases short, with 13 bases between. The CDR3 DNA reads TGCAGTGCTAGAAGACAGGTGAGGGCTGAAGCTTTCTTT. Residues: CSARRQVRAEAFF.

The chain combines TRBV2 with TRBJ1-4; 7 bases are shared with TRBD1. This CDR3 comprises 14 residues. Germline lookup yields CDR1 SNHLY and CDR2 FYNNEI. Germline trimming cut 2 bases from V and 7 bases from J; bases unmatched to any gene: 4. This CDR3 reads CASSENRGGEKLFF. In DNA form, the CDR3 reads TGTGCCAGCAGTGAAAACAGGGGTGGTGAAAAACTGTTTTTT.

V gene TRBV5-1 combines with J gene TRBJ2-5, with D perhaps TRBD2 (5 bases). V shed 5 bases and J shed 2 bases, with 13 bases lying between them. Germline V lookup: CDR1 SGHRS, CDR2 YFSETQ. CDR3 length equals 14 residues. CDR3: CASRRGPPQETQYF. The CDR3 DNA is TGCGCCAGCAGGAGAGGGCCTCCTCAAGAGACCCAGTACTTC.

This chain connects TRBV9 to TRBJ2-7, with 7 bases aligning to TRBD2. Germline V lookup: CDR1 SGDLS, CDR2 YYNGEE. The CDR3 sequence is 15 residues long. Trimming cost V 0 bases and J 4 bases; bases outside gene matches: 7. This CDR3 is CASSVGGQRGYEQYF. The CDR3 DNA follows: TGTGCCAGCAGCGTAGGGGGCCAGCGGGGTTACGAGCAGTACTTC.

The gene calls are TRBV5-1 and TRBJ2-3; D gene ambiguous. Germline-derived CDR1 and CDR2 are SGHRS and YFSETQ. This CDR3 comprises 16 residues. V lost 7 bases to trimming and J lost 0 bases, with 18 bases between them. This CDR3 reads CASELESRTSTDTQYF. For the CDR3, the DNA is TGCGCCAGCGAGCTTGAGAGCAGAACTAGCACAGATACGCAGTATTTT.

This clonotype occurred many times. The genes are TRBV5-1 and TRBJ2-1, with TRBD2 matching 11 bases. Germline V gene sequence: CDR1 SGHRS, CDR2 YFSETQ. The CDR3 runs to 15 residues. V trimming: 2 bases; J trimming: 4 bases; junction bases outside the gene matches: 2. CDR3 nucleotides: TGCGCCAGCAGCTTCGGGACTAGCGGATACAATGAGCAGTTCTTC. Its translation: CASSFGTSGYNEQFF.

This sequence joins TRBV20-1 and TRBJ2-7, with 11 bases identical to TRBD2. This CDR3 region has 14 residues. V dropped 5 bases and J dropped 3; count of bases not matched to a gene: 6. Per germline, CDR1 DFQATT and CDR2 SNEGSKA (reference sequence). The CDR3 here is CSAWSGTSGYEQYF. DNA of the CDR3: TGCAGTGCTTGGTCCGGGACTAGCGGCTACGAGCAGTACTTC.

Ten or more counts support this clonotype. The V gene is TRBV5-1, the J gene TRBJ2-7; TRBD2 aligns across 7 bases. The CDR3 contains 14 residues. The ends lost 7 bases at V and 2 bases at J; junction bases unmatched: 9. CDR1 SGHRS and CDR2 YFSETQ come from the germline V gene. DNA of the CDR3: TGCGCCAGCTCGACGGGAGGCCCGACCTACGAGCAGTACTTC. It translates to CASSTGGPTYEQYF.

This clonotype turned up a few times. In nucleotides, the CDR3 is TGCGCCAGCAGCATCTTCTCTGGGGCCAACGTCCTGACTTTC. It specifies CASSIFSGANVLTF. The chain carries TRBV5-1 and TRBJ2-6; unclear D gene. Germline loops: CDR1 SGHRS, CDR2 YFSETQ. The CDR3 loop spans 14 amino acids. V shed 4 bases and J shed 0 bases, with 5 bases lying between them.